The 6 T cell receptor beta chains listed next were all sequenced from one sample in a study of T cells in localized non-small cell lung cancer. TCRdb keeps only in-frame clones here, not all; method: immunoSEQ multiplex PCR. This repertoire shows approximately 1,200 clones, roughly 40% found once; its top ten account for roughly an eighth. The input for sequencing was lung tumor tissue, taken before any cancer treatment. The source is a male donor aged 60 or over with stage II squamous cell lung carcinoma.

The chain couples TRBV11-3 to TRBJ1-1, with TRBD1 matching over 8 bases. The J segment lost 1 base and the V segment lost 5 bases, leaving 3 bases of the junction unmatched. This CDR3 contains 14 residues. From germline, CDR1 is SGHNT and CDR2 YENEEA. Here the CDR3 reads CASSLGQGNTEAFF. The CDR3 region has the DNA TGTGCCAGCAGCCTCGGACAGGGGAACACTGAAGCTTTCTTT.

This clone was seen a handful of times. The chain couples TRBV6-8 to TRBJ1-5; weak D call: TRBD1 (5 bases). The CDR3 length is 13 residues. Trimming removed 8 bases at V and 4 bases at J, with 12 bases between. The V gene's germline CDR1 is MNHGY and CDR2 SAAAGT. CDR3 region: CASSQGTNQPQHF. The CDR3 DNA is TGTGCCAGCTCCCAAGGGACTAATCAGCCCCAGCATTTT.

A word on this clone: A read error may produce the germline difference seen at one junction end. The chain employs TRBV6-8 and TRBJ1-1; 7 nucleotides agree with TRBD1. The CDR3 covers 13 residues. The germline gives CDR1 MNHGY, CDR2 SAAAGT. CDR3 region: CAISGTVNTEAFF. CDR3 DNA: TGTGCCATCAGTGGGACAGTGAACACTGAAGCTTTCTTT.

This clone occurred once. The chain joins TRBV14 to TRBJ2-5, with D uncertain. V lost 1 base, J lost 1 base, and 13 bases lay in between. The V gene's germline CDR1 is SGHDN and CDR2 FVKESK. This CDR3 is 16 amino acids long. CDR3 coding DNA: TGTGCCAGCAGCCAAGGGTATCCAAGCCCCCAAGAGACCCAGTACTTC. Its protein product is CASSQGYPSPQETQYF.

This clone was counted between two and nine times. This chain uses TRBV10-2 with TRBJ2-3; 10 nucleotides agree with TRBD1. This CDR3 is built from 13 residues. With V trimmed by 6 bases and J by 6 bases, 3 bases remained unmatched. Germline V gene data show CDR1 as WSHSY and CDR2 as SAAADI. The CDR3 DNA reads as TGCGCCAGCAGGGGGACAGGGGCGGATACGCAGTATTTT. It encodes CASRGTGADTQYF.

J is TRBJ2-1 and V is TRBV18; D remains ambiguous. Germline CDR1 is KGHSH and CDR2 is LQKENI. The CDR3 is made up of 13 amino acids. Trimming took 5 bases from V and 10 from J, leaving 15 bases between them. The DNA for the CDR3 is TGTGCCAGCTCAATCCTCCGTGATATGGAGCAGTTCTTC. It codes for CASSILRDMEQFF.